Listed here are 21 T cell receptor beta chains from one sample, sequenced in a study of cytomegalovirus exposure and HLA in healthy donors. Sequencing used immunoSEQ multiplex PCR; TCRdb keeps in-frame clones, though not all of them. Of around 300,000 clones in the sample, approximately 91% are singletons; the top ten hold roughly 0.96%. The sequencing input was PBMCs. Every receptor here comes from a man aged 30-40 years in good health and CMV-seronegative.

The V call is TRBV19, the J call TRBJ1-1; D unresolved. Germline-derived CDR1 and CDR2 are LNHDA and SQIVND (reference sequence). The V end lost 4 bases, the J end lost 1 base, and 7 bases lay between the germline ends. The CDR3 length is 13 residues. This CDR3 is CASSSAGNTEAFF. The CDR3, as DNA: TGTGCCAGTAGTAGTGCCGGGAACACTGAAGCTTTCTTT. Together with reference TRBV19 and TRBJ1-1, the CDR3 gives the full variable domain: DGGITQSPKYLFRKEGQNVTLSCEQNLNHDAMYWYRQDPGQGLRLIYYSQIVNDFQKGDIAEGYSVSREKKESFPLTVTSAQKNPTAFYLCASSSAGNTEAFFGQGTRLTVV.

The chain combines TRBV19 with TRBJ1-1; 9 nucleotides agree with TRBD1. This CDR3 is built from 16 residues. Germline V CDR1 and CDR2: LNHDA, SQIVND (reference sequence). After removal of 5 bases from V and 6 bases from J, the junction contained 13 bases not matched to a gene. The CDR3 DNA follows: TGTGCCAGTAGTTCCCGGACAGGGGCTCAGTCGGCTGAAGCTTTCTTT. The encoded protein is CASSSRTGAQSAEAFF.

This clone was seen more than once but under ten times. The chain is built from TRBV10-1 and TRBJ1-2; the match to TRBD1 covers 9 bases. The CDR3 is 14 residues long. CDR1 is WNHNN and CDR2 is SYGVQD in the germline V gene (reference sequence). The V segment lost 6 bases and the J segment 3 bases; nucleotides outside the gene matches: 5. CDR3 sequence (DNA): TGCGCCAGCAGGACACAGGGGGCGTACTATGGCTACACCTTC. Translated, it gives CASRTQGAYYGYTF.

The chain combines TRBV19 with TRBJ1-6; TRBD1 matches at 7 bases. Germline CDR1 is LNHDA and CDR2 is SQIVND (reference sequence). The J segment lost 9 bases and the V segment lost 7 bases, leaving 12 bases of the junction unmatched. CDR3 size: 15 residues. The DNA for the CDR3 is TGTGCCAGTAACGTACCGGGACAGCCCCTTTCACCCCTCCACTTT. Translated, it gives CASNVPGQPLSPLHF.

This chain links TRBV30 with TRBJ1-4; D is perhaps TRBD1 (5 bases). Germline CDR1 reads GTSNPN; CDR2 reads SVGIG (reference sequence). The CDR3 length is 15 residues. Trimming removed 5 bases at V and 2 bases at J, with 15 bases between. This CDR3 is CAWWPMGGTNEKLFF. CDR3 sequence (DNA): TGTGCCTGGTGGCCGATGGGGGGGACTAATGAAAAACTGTTTTTT.

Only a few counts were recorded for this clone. CDR3 region: CASRKGVGPPLHF. The CDR3 DNA reads TGTGCCAGCAGGAAGGGGGTTGGTCCACCCCTCCACTTT. V is TRBV6-5 and J is TRBJ1-6, with a tentative D call TRBD1 (6 bases). Trimming took 6 bases from V and 11 from J, leaving 14 bases between them. The CDR3 covers 13 residues. CDR1 is MNHEY and CDR2 is SVGAGI in the germline V gene.

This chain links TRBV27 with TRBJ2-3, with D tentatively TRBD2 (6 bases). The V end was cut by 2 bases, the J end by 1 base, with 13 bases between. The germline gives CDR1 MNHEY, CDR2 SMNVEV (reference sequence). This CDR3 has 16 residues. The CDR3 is CASSLRAGSRTDTQYF. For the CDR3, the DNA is TGTGCCAGCAGTTTAAGGGCGGGGAGCCGCACAGATACGCAGTATTTT.

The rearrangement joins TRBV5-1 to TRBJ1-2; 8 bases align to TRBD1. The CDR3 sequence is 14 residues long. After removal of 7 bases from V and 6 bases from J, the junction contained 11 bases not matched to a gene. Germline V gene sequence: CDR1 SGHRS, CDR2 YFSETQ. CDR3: CASGSGQGFHGYTF. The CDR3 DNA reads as TGCGCCAGCGGATCTGGACAGGGATTTCATGGCTACACCTTC.

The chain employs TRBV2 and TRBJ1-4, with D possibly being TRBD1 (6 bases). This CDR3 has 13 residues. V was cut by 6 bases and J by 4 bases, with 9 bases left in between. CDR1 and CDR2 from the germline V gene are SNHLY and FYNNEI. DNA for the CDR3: TGTGCCAGCAGCTTGGACAGTAATGAAAAACTGTTTTTT. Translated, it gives CASSLDSNEKLFF.

CDR3: CASSGGHTGELFF. DNA of the CDR3: TGTGCTAGTTCAGGGGGCCACACCGGGGAGCTGTTTTTT. This chain uses TRBV12-5 with TRBJ2-2, with 8 bases that match TRBD1. The trim removed 8 bases at V and 3 bases at J, leaving 2 bases unmatched. This CDR3 has 13 amino acids. Germline V gives CDR1 LGHNT, CDR2 FRNRAP. The full variable domain, in which reference TRBV12-5 and TRBJ2-2 provide the parts outside the CDR3, is DARVTQTPRHKVTEMGQEVTMRCQPILGHNTVFWYRQTMMQGLELLAYFRNRAPLDDSGMPKDRFSAEMPDATLATLKIQPSEPRDSAVYFCASSGGHTGELFFGEGSRLTVL.

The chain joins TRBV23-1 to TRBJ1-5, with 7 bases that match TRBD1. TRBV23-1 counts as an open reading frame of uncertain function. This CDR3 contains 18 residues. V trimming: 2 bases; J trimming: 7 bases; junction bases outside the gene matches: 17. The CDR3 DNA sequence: TGCGCCAGCAGTCAAATACGTGACAGGGAAGGGGAAGCACAGCCCCAGCATTTT. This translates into CASSQIRDREGEAQPQHF.

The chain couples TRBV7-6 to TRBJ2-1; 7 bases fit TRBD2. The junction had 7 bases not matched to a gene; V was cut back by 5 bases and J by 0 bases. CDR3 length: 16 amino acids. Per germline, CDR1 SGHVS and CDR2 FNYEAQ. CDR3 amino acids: CASSSRSGISYNEQFF. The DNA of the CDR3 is TGTGCCAGCAGCAGTCGGAGCGGGATCTCCTACAATGAGCAGTTCTTC.

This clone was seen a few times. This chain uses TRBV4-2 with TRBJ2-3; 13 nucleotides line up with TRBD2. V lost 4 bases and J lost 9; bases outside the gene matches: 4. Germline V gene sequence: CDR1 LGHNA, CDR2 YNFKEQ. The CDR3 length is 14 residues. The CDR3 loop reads CASSPGLAGETQYF. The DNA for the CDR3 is TGTGCCAGCAGCCCAGGACTAGCGGGGGAGACGCAGTATTTT.

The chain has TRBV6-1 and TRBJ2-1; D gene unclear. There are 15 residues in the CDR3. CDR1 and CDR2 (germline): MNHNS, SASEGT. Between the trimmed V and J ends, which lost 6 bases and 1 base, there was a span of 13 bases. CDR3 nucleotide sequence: TGTGCCAGCAGGCAAGAGGATTTTTCCTACAATGAGCAGTTCTTC. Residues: CASRQEDFSYNEQFF.

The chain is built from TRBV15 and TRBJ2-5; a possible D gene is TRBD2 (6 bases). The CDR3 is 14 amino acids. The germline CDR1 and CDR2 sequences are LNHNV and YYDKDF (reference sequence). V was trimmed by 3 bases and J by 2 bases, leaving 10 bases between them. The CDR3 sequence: CATSRTGEQETQYF. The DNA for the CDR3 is TGTGCCACCAGCAGGACGGGGGAGCAAGAGACCCAGTACTTC.

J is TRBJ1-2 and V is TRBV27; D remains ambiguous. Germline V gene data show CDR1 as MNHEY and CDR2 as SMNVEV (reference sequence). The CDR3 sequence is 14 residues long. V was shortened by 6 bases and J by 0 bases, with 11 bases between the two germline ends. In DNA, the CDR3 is TGTGCCAGCAGCCAGCGACTCACTAACTATGGCTACACCTTC. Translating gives CASSQRLTNYGYTF.

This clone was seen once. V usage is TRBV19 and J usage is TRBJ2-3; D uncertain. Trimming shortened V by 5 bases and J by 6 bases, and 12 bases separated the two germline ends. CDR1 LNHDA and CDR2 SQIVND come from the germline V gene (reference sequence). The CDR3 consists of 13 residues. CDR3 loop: CASSAGGADTQYF. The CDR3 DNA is TGTGCCAGTAGTGCCGGCGGTGCCGATACGCAGTATTTT. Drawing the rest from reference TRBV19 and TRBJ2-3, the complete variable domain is DGGITQSPKYLFRKEGQNVTLSCEQNLNHDAMYWYRQDPGQGLRLIYYSQIVNDFQKGDIAEGYSVSREKKESFPLTVTSAQKNPTAFYLCASSAGGADTQYFGPGTRLTVL.

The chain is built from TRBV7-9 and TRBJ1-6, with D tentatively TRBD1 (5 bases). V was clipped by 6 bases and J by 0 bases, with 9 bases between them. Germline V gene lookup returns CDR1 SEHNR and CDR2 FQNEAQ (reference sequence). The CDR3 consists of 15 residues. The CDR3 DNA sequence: TGTGCCAGCAGTCGACAGAGCTCCTATAATTCACCCCTCCACTTT. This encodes CASSRQSSYNSPLHF.

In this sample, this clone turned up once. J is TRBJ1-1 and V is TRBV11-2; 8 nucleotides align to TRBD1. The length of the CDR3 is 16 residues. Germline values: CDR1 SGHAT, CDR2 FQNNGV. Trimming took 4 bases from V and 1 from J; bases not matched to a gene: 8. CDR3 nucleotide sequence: TGTGCCAGCAGCTCGACAGGGGAGGTAGGGAACACTGAAGCTTTCTTT. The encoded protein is CASSSTGEVGNTEAFF.

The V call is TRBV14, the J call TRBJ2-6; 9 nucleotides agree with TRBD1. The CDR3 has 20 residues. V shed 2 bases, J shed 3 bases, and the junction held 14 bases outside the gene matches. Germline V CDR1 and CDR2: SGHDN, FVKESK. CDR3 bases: TGTGCCAGCAGCCAACATCTAACCGGGACAGGGCGTTTTGGGGCCAACGTCCTGACTTTC. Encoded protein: CASSQHLTGTGRFGANVLTF.

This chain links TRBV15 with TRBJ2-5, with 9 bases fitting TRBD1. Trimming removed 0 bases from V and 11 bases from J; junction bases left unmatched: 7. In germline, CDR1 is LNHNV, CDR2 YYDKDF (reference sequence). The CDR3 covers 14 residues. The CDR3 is CATSRDVTGGSQYF. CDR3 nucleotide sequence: TGTGCCACCAGCAGAGATGTCACAGGGGGCTCTCAGTACTTC.